Described below is a single TCR beta chain sequence and its context. Its antigen remains unknown. This sample is drawn from a study of vaccination effects on CD4 cells after COVID-19. Method: immunoSEQ multiplex PCR; TCRdb's copy keeps in-frame clones and lacks some. The sample carries approximately 29,000 clones, around two thirds recorded once. Subsequent to about 10 days of culture, CD4+ T cells were isolated. BNT162b2 vaccine or mRNA-1273 vaccine was given to participants in two doses. IL-2 medium took the place of half the medium on both days 3 and 7. CDR3 size: 14 residues. Germline assignment: CDR1 SQVTM and CDR2 ANQGSEA. The J segment lost 6 bases and the V segment lost 7 bases, leaving 14 bases of the junction unmatched.

The origin of this receptor is a human donor who received a COVID-19 vaccine. The starting material was CD4+ T cells from PBMCs cultured without peptide, obtained after COVID-19 vaccination. V gene TRBV29-1 combines with J gene TRBJ1-2; 7 positions match TRBD1. DNA of the CDR3: TGCAGCGCCGGGGATTCAGGGGGGCTTAATGGCTACACCTTC. It yields the protein CSAGDSGGLNGYTF.